This T cell receptor beta chain came from a study of blood T cell repertoires in COVID-19. The overall study: Whether acute or convalescent, the COVID-19 samples came from the United States, Italy and Spain.

Germline CDR1 reads SEHNR; CDR2 reads FQNEAQ (reference sequence). V was cut by 1 base and J by 0 bases, with 9 bases left in between. There are 15 residues in the CDR3. In the source study's methods: Amplification from reference gene primers served as the basis for estimated nucleated cell counts. Method: immunoSEQ multiplex PCR; TCRdb's copy keeps in-frame clones and lacks some. The V and J calls and clone size are taken from that table; D and trimming were inferred from the DNA. The sample contains around 37,000 clones, about three quarters of which appear only once. Enrolment of Seattle patients took place during active infection, and they were followed longitudinally.

This clonotype originated in a man in his 70s with COVID-19, enrolled during active disease. The sequencing input was peripheral blood. The chain has TRBV7-9 and TRBJ1-1, with D possibly being TRBD1 (5 bases). This CDR3 reads CASSLGAGVNTEAFF. The CDR3 DNA is TGTGCCAGCAGCTTAGGTGCGGGGGTGAACACTGAAGCTTTCTTT.